A single sample gave rise to the 22 T cell receptor beta chains below, sequenced in a study of CD8 T cells in ankylosing spondylitis. Each CDR3 protein is one row after TCRdb ran MiXCR on the 5' RACE reads. The sample records about 240,000 distinct CDR3 sequences, under 12% being singletons. Sequenced sample: blood, either unsorted or a sorted T cell fraction (not recorded which). These receptors were collected from a male donor with ankylosing spondylitis or in good health (not recorded which).

In this sample, this clonotype turned up many times. The rearrangement joins TRBV6-1 to TRBJ1-3; 7 bases fit TRBD1. V trimming: 6 bases; J trimming: 0 bases; junction bases outside the gene matches: 5. The CDR3 covers 15 residues. Per the germline V gene, CDR1 is MNHNS and CDR2 is SASEGT. The CDR3 DNA follows: TGTGCCAGCAGCTCGGGACAGCTCTCTGGAAACACCATATATTTT. Protein product: CASSSGQLSGNTIYF.

This clonotype was recorded at least ten times. This chain links TRBV3-1 with TRBJ2-2; D uncertain. V dropped 7 bases and J dropped 3 bases, with 9 bases sitting between them. The CDR3 has 13 amino acids. Germline assignment: CDR1 LGHDT and CDR2 YNNKEL (reference sequence). The CDR3 DNA is TGTGCCAGCACCGAGATTGACACCGGGGAGCTGTTTTTT. It specifies CASTEIDTGELFF.

There are many counts of this clonotype. The chain combines TRBV29-1 with TRBJ2-1, with unresolved D. CDR1 SQVTM and CDR2 ANQGSEA come from the germline V gene. V lost 3 bases and J lost 8, with 11 bases in between. This CDR3 is 12 amino acids long. CDR3 sequence reads: CSVEGKFYEQFF. In DNA form, the CDR3 reads TGCAGCGTTGAGGGGAAGTTTTATGAGCAGTTCTTC.

This clonotype was counted only a few times. The chain combines TRBV12-3 or TRBV12-4 with TRBJ1-2; D is ambiguous. Trimming took off 6 bases at V and 4 bases at J, with 12 bases between the two ends. This CDR3 has 13 amino acids. CDR3 in amino acids: CASSPFRGYGYTF. The CDR3 DNA sequence: TGTGCCAGCAGCCCTTTTCGGGGCTATGGCTACACCTTC.

This clonotype came up many times. V is TRBV12-3 or TRBV12-4 and J is TRBJ1-5; D not resolved. This CDR3 region has 13 residues. V dropped 4 bases and J dropped 3 bases, with 7 bases sitting between them. CDR3 coding DNA: TGTGCCAGCAGTTCTGGGTACAATCAGCCCCAGCATTTT. Its translation: CASSSGYNQPQHF.

This clonotype was observed at least ten times. This sequence joins TRBV10-3 and TRBJ2-5, with TRBD1 matching over 10 bases. V dropped 6 bases and J dropped 2; count of bases not matched to a gene: 3. The length of the CDR3 is 14 residues. Germline loops: CDR1 ENHRY, CDR2 SYGVKD. The CDR3 loop is CAISGTGVQETQYF. The CDR3 DNA follows: TGTGCCATCAGCGGGACAGGGGTTCAAGAGACCCAGTACTTC.

This clonotype was seen ten or more times. The chain couples TRBV29-1 to TRBJ1-1; no firm D call. This CDR3 contains 10 residues. Looked up from germline, CDR1 is SQVTM and CDR2 is ANQGSEA. The V and J ends lost 4 bases and 4 bases respectively, with 4 bases between them. CDR3 residues: CSVGVTEAFF. As DNA, the CDR3 is TGCAGCGTTGGGGTCACTGAAGCTTTCTTT.

This clonotype was observed a handful of times. The chain is built from TRBV20-1 and TRBJ2-7; weak D call: TRBD2 (5 bases). Germline V gives CDR1 DFQATT, CDR2 SNEGSKA (reference sequence). The CDR3 has 15 residues. V was pared by 0 bases and J by 0 bases, with 12 bases between. As DNA, the CDR3 is TGCAGTGCTAGAGATGCTAGCCGGAGCTCCTACGAGCAGTACTTC. Residues: CSARDASRSSYEQYF.

This clonotype came up many times. A much larger clone differs by one base, so this may be a read error. The V call is TRBV2, the J call TRBJ2-7, with D perhaps TRBD1 (5 bases). V gave up 4 bases and J gave up 2 bases, with 6 bases separating them. Germline CDR1 SNHLY, CDR2 FYNNEI. The CDR3 totals 12 residues. For the CDR3, the DNA is TGTGCCAGCAGTGCCAGGGCCTACGAGCAGTACTTC. It codes for CASSARAYEQYF.

The chain combines TRBV3-1 with TRBJ2-5; TRBD2 aligns across 8 bases. The germline gives CDR1 LGHDT, CDR2 YNNKEL (reference sequence). This CDR3 contains 14 residues. The junction had 5 bases not matched to a gene; V was cut back by 4 bases and J by 4 bases. The CDR3 region is CASSPTGGPETQYF. Here the CDR3 DNA reads TGTGCCAGCAGCCCAACGGGGGGGCCAGAGACCCAGTACTTC.

This clonotype has at least ten counts. The CDR3 protein is CASSARTADNQPQHF. CDR3 in DNA: TGCGCCAGCAGCGCGCGGACGGCGGATAATCAGCCCCAGCATTTT. The chain has TRBV5-1 and TRBJ1-5; D is uncertain. CDR3 length: 15 amino acids. V lost 4 bases and J 4 bases, leaving 15 bases between the germline ends. The germline V gene has CDR1 SGHRS and CDR2 YFSETQ.

This clonotype was seen ten or more times. Sequence at one end of the junction differs from germline and may be a read error. The genes are TRBV7-9 and TRBJ2-7; a possible D gene is TRBD2 (6 bases). Germline loops: CDR1 SEHNR, CDR2 FQNEAQ (reference sequence). The CDR3 totals 13 residues. The CDR3 nucleotides read TGTGCCAGCAGCTCGTCCCGGGACTCTCCTTACGGCTTC. Protein product: CASSSSRDSPYGF.

The V call is TRBV30, the J call TRBJ1-4; D uncertain. Germline CDR1 and CDR2: GTSNPN and SVGIG (reference sequence). Trimming removed 3 bases at V and 8 bases at J, with 7 bases between. This CDR3 contains 11 residues. CDR3 DNA sequence: TGTGCCTGGAGCCCGGGAGAAAAACTGTTTTTT. This translates into CAWSPGEKLFF.

The chain links TRBV20-1 to TRBJ2-7; D ambiguous. The germline gives CDR1 DFQATT, CDR2 SNEGSKA (reference sequence). V gave up 3 bases and J gave up 7 bases, with 13 bases separating them. The CDR3 extends over 12 amino acids. The CDR3 sequence: CSARGSAYEQYF. CDR3 in DNA: TGCAGTGCTAGGGGGTCGGCGTATGAGCAGTACTTC.

This clonotype was seen only a few times. V usage is TRBV4-1 and J usage is TRBJ2-3; 7 bases map to TRBD1. The CDR3 extends over 16 amino acids. CDR1 is MGHRA, CDR2 YSYEKL, per germline. The junction had 9 bases not matched to a gene; V was cut back by 4 bases and J by 2 bases. The CDR3 here is CASSRLDRRVTDTQYF. The DNA of the CDR3 is TGCGCCAGCAGCCGCTTGGACAGGCGTGTCACAGATACGCAGTATTTT.

This clonotype was detected many times. This rearrangement joins TRBV3-1 to TRBJ1-5; 8 bases agree with TRBD1. Germline CDR1 and CDR2: LGHDT and YNNKEL (reference sequence). V shed 4 bases, J shed 4 bases, and the junction held 9 bases outside the gene matches. CDR3 length: 16 residues. CDR3 nucleotides: TGTGCCAGCAGCCCCCGTACAGGGGGTGGTAATCAGCCCCAGCATTTT. It yields the protein CASSPRTGGGNQPQHF.

This clonotype showed up many times. This chain uses TRBV6-2 or TRBV6-3 with TRBJ1-5, with D unresolved. Trimming cost V 2 bases and J 6 bases, with 11 bases left between them. Germline values: CDR1 MNHEY, CDR2 SVGEGT. CDR3 length: 14 amino acids. This chain's CDR3 is CASSYLLWSQPQHF. The CDR3, as DNA: TGTGCCAGCAGTTACCTCCTATGGAGTCAGCCCCAGCATTTT.

This sequence joins TRBV20-1 and TRBJ1-2; 8 bases map to TRBD1. J lost 8 bases, V lost 5 bases, and 16 bases had no gene match. The CDR3 is 15 amino acids. Germline assignment: CDR1 DFQATT and CDR2 SNEGSKA (reference sequence). The CDR3 is CSAPSPAGGGRGYTF. In nucleotides, the CDR3 is TGCAGTGCTCCCTCCCCGGCAGGGGGCGGTCGGGGCTACACCTTC.

This clonotype was seen only a few times. The chain employs TRBV7-9 and TRBJ1-2; TRBD1 is a possible D gene (5 bases). Germline lookup yields CDR1 SEHNR and CDR2 FQNEAQ (reference sequence). The CDR3 extends over 16 amino acids. V lost 4 bases and J lost 0, with 15 bases in between. DNA for the CDR3: TGTGCCAGCAGCTCCCCTCGATGGGACGCTAACTATGGCTACACCTTC. Translating it yields CASSSPRWDANYGYTF.

The chain carries TRBV5-1 and TRBJ2-3; 11 bases are a match to TRBD2. CDR3 length: 16 residues. The V gene end was trimmed by 4 bases and the J gene end by 1 base; junction bases not matched to a gene: 5. Germline lookup yields CDR1 SGHRS and CDR2 YFSETQ. CDR3 residues: CASSPGGLAGTDTQYF. For the CDR3, the DNA is TGCGCCAGCAGCCCCGGGGGACTAGCGGGCACAGATACGCAGTATTTT.

In this sample, this clonotype turned up many times. V usage is TRBV29-1 and J usage is TRBJ1-2; D not certain. Per the germline V gene, CDR1 is SQVTM and CDR2 is ANQGSEA. Trimming cost V 4 bases and J 4 bases, with 10 bases left between them. CDR3 length equals 12 residues. CDR3 bases: TGCAGCGTTGGGGCGGTGACCTATGGCTACACCTTC. Translated: CSVGAVTYGYTF.

This clonotype was counted many times. The genes are TRBV12-5 and TRBJ1-1, with D tentatively TRBD1 (6 bases). Germline V gives CDR1 LGHNT, CDR2 FRNRAP. The CDR3 is made up of 14 amino acids. Trimming left V 4 bases short and J 8 bases short, with 17 bases between. CDR3 DNA sequence: TGTGCTAGTGGTTGGGTGCTAGGGGGGGGAGAAGCTTTCTTT. This codes for CASGWVLGGGEAFF.